The rows below give T cell receptor beta chains drawn from one sample of a study of blood T cell repertoires in COVID-19. The table came from immunoSEQ multiplex PCR; TCRdb's copy has only in-frame clones and leaves some out. The sample contains a few hundred thousand clones, roughly 85% of which appear only once. The sequenced sample was PBMCs or T cells enriched from blood (not recorded which). These receptors all stem from a woman between 50 and 59 years old who had been exposed to COVID-19. CDR3s include the opening cysteine and the closing phenylalanine or tryptophan. D genes are given only for firm matches. Not every row has a clone size; where given, it reads once, few, many or a size class.

len	j_gene	d_gene	v_gene	abundance	CDR3aa	CDR3nt
12	TRBJ1-6	.	TRBV12-3/TRBV12-4	.	CASSSHNSPLHF	TGTGCCAGCAGTTCTCATAATTCACCCCTCCACTTT
13	TRBJ1-1	.	TRBV11-2	.	CASSLDLGDADFF	TGTGCCAGCAGCTTAGATCTAGGGGATGCTGATTTCTTT
15	TRBJ1-2	.	TRBV3-1/TRBV3-2	few	CASRQSHRVRDGYTF	TGTGCCAGCCGCCAATCACACAGGGTAAGGGATGGCTACACCTTC
17	TRBJ2-3	.	TRBV5-1	.	CASSPYEGGVPPDTQYF	TGCGCCAGCAGCCCGTACGAGGGGGGGGTCCCCCCAGATACGCAGTATTTT
16	TRBJ1-5	.	TRBV21-1	.	CASSLPRQGSNQPQHF	TGTGCCAGCAGCCTACCCCGACAGGGCAGCAATCAGCCCCAGCATTTT
16	TRBJ1-5	TRBD1	TRBV15	.	CATSRVVTGRHQPQHF	TGTGCCACCAGCAGAGTGGTGACAGGGAGGCATCAGCCCCAGCATTTT
11	TRBJ2-3	.	TRBV12-3/TRBV12-4	.	CASSERNTQYF	TGTGCCAGCAGTGAGAGGAATACGCAGTATTTT
15	TRBJ1-6	TRBD1	TRBV6-5	once	CASSYEQGINSPLHF	TGTGCCAGCAGTTACGAACAGGGGATTAATTCACCCCTCCACTTT
13	TRBJ1-3	.	TRBV2	once	CASSDLSGNTIYF	TGTGCCAGCAGTGACCTCTCTGGAAACACCATATATTTT
18	TRBJ1-5	.	TRBV4-2	.	CASSRSTQVFGSNQPQHF	TGTGCCAGCAGCCGATCGACGCAGGTTTTCGGAAGCAATCAGCCCCAGCATTTT
12	TRBJ1-2	TRBD1	TRBV6-5	.	CASGDRGMGYTF	TGTGCCAGCGGGGACAGGGGCATGGGCTACACCTTC
15	TRBJ1-2	.	TRBV14	.	CASSPVGGSNYGYTF	TGTGCCAGCAGCCCTGTCGGGGGATCTAACTATGGCTACACCTTC
13	TRBJ1-1	.	TRBV11-3	.	CASSSYRDTEAFF	TGTGCCAGCAGCTCTTACCGGGACACTGAAGCTTTCTTT
16	TRBJ1-1	TRBD1	TRBV14	.	CASSVRQGARTSEAFF	TGTGCCAGCAGCGTCCGACAGGGGGCTCGTACGTCTGAAGCTTTCTTT
14	TRBJ1-4	TRBD1	TRBV5-1	once	CASSPQGPHEKLFF	TGCGCCAGCAGCCCACAGGGGCCCCATGAAAAACTGTTTTTT
14	TRBJ2-7	TRBD1	TRBV19	.	CASSPGQGTYEQYF	TGTGCCAGTAGTCCGGGACAGGGGACGTACGAGCAGTACTTC
17	TRBJ1-5	.	TRBV9	once	CASSPGGNGPSNQPQHF	TGTGCCAGCAGCCCAGGAGGGAACGGCCCTAGCAATCAGCCCCAGCATTTT
13	TRBJ2-1	TRBD2	TRBV19	.	CASSSVSGGPEFF	TGTGCCAGTAGTTCGGTTAGCGGGGGGCCGGAGTTCTTC
17	TRBJ2-2	TRBD2	TRBV5-4	.	CASSSPLAASNTGELFF	TGTGCCAGCAGCTCCCCGCTAGCGGCTTCGAACACCGGGGAGCTGTTTTTT
16	TRBJ2-5	TRBD2	TRBV7-2	.	CASSLARVAGDETQYF	TGTGCCAGCAGCTTAGCGAGGGTAGCGGGGGATGAGACCCAGTACTTC
12	TRBJ2-1	.	TRBV27	.	CASSLRGNEQFF	TGTGCCAGCAGTTTAAGAGGCAATGAGCAGTTCTTC
15	TRBJ1-1	TRBD1	TRBV7-9	few	CASSFRQGMNTEAFF	TGTGCCAGCAGCTTTAGACAGGGGATGAACACTGAAGCTTTCTTT
14	TRBJ2-5	.	TRBV7-9	.	CASSLGTVQETQYF	TGTGCCAGCAGCTTAGGGACAGTCCAAGAGACCCAGTACTTC
17	TRBJ2-6	.	TRBV18	.	CASSPVRLSSGANVLTF	TGTGCCAGCTCACCGGTCAGGTTGAGCTCTGGGGCCAACGTCCTGACTTTC
14	TRBJ1-2	TRBD1	TRBV6-5	.	CATLPTGTGVGYTF	TGTGCCACTCTACCCACCGGGACAGGGGTTGGCTACACCTTC
13	TRBJ2-5	TRBD2	TRBV19	.	CASRGLVMETQYF	TGTGCCAGTAGGGGACTAGTGATGGAGACCCAGTACTTC
14	TRBJ1-1	.	TRBV5-1	.	CASSSEALNTEAFF	TGCGCCAGCAGCTCCGAAGCCTTGAACACTGAAGCTTTCTTT
11	TRBJ1-2	.	TRBV28	.	CASSWGPGYTF	TGTGCCAGCAGTTGGGGCCCAGGCTACACCTTC
15	TRBJ1-1	TRBD1	TRBV11-3	once	CASSLGGGASTEAFF	TGTGCCAGCAGCTTAGGAGGGGGCGCATCGACTGAAGCTTTCTTT
16	TRBJ1-6	.	TRBV4-3	few	CASSQVSTGQNSPLHF	TGCGCCAGCAGCCAAGTCTCCACAGGTCAAAATTCACCCCTCCACTTT
15	TRBJ1-1	.	TRBV10-3	.	CATVPGAGLGTEAFF	TGTGCCACTGTTCCTGGGGCGGGGCTCGGCACTGAAGCTTTCTTT
13	TRBJ1-1	.	TRBV19	.	CASARDESFGAFF	TGTGCCAGCGCCAGGGATGAGTCTTTTGGAGCTTTCTTT
14	TRBJ1-6	.	TRBV5-1	few	CASSSAGANSPLHF	TGCGCCAGCAGCTCCGCAGGGGCTAATTCACCCCTCCACTTT